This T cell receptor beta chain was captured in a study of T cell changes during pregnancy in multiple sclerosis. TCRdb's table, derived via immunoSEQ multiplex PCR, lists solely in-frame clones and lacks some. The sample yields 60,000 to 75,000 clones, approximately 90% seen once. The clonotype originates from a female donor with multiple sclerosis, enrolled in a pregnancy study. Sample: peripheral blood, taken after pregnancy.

CDR3 DNA: TGTGCCAGCACCGACAAGGATGTCGGGGAGCTGTTTTTT. Translated, it gives CASTDKDVGELFF. J is TRBJ2-2 and V is TRBV6-5; no reliable D call. The V and J ends lost 7 bases and 7 bases respectively, with 13 bases between them. CDR3 size: 13 residues. Germline assignment: CDR1 MNHEY and CDR2 SVGAGI.